A single sample gave rise to the 14 T cell receptor beta chains below, sequenced in a study of CXCR3-negative and CXCR3-positive naive CD8 T cells. The libraries of TRB cDNA were constructed through 5' RACE using UMI labels. TCRdb derives one entry per CDR3 protein from the 5' RACE reads, leaving out DNA. Seen in this sample are approximately 60,000 distinct CDR3 sequences; the ten most common clones hold around a quarter. Sample: memory CD8+ T cells from blood. The receptors here all came from a human donor in good health. Some clones in this sample may be carry-over from other donors' samples.

The rearrangement uses TRBV7-6 and TRBJ1-6; TCRdb indicates TRBD1, and absent DNA this call remains unverified. CDR3 length: 15 amino acids. Germline loops: CDR1 SGHVS, CDR2 FNYEAQ. The CDR3 here is CASSFLTEYNSPLHF. The full variable domain, in which reference TRBV7-6 and TRBJ1-6 provide the parts outside the CDR3, is GAGVSQSPRYKVTKRGQDVALRCDPISGHVSLYWYRQALGQGPEFLTYFNYEAQQDKSGLPNDRFSAERPEGSISTLTIQRTEQRDSAMYRCASSFLTEYNSPLHFGNGTRLTVT.

This rearrangement joins TRBV6-1 to TRBJ2-7; the D gene TCRdb calls, TRBD1, cannot be checked with no DNA. The CDR3 length is 15 residues. The germline CDR1 and CDR2 sequences are MNHNS and SASEGT. The CDR3 sequence is CASSEGVGGLYEQYF.

This chain joins TRBV21-1 and TRBJ1-1. TRBV21-1 is a documented pseudogene. This CDR3 comprises 17 residues. The CDR3: CASSYREGSPLNTEAFF.

CDR3 sequence: CASSPGLGGTQYF. V usage is TRBV7-3 and J usage is TRBJ2-3. CDR1 SGHTA and CDR2 FQGTGA come from the germline V gene. The CDR3 runs 13 residues.

This clonotype counts as medium-sized by frequency. The CDR3 protein is CSARVPDRGNTEAFF. The chain combines TRBV20-1 with TRBJ1-1; TCRdb names TRBD1, which stays unverified in the absence of DNA. The CDR3 spans 15 residues. The germline CDR1 and CDR2 sequences are DFQATT and SNEGSKA (reference sequence).

This chain's CDR3 is CASSPPGGTPGTEAFF. V usage is TRBV7-9 and J usage is TRBJ1-1; TCRdb outputs TRBD1, but without DNA this stays unchecked. The CDR3 extends over 16 amino acids. From germline, CDR1 is SEHNR and CDR2 FQNEAQ (reference sequence).

The V call is TRBV28, the J call TRBJ1-1. Germline CDR1 and CDR2: MDHEN and SYDVKM. This CDR3 has 14 amino acids. CDR3 sequence: CASRSDGVNTEAFF.

CDR3: CASSQTGTPYEQYF. V and J are TRBV4-2 and TRBJ2-7. Germline lookup yields CDR1 LGHNA and CDR2 YNFKEQ. This CDR3 has 14 amino acids.

The chain recombines TRBV29-1 with TRBJ2-3; TCRdb reports TRBD1, a call that lacks DNA to check it against. The CDR3 runs to 13 residues. Looked up from germline, CDR1 is SQVTM and CDR2 is ANQGSEA. The CDR3 loop is CSETQGSTDTQYF.

V is TRBV21-1 and J is TRBJ2-4; no DNA is available, so the TRBD1 call from TCRdb remains unchecked. TRBV21-1 is a pseudogene. The CDR3 extends over 15 amino acids. The CDR3 sequence: CASNRELLAKNIQYF.

The chain couples TRBV14 to TRBJ2-5; TCRdb picks TRBD2, but there is no DNA to check that call. The germline gives CDR1 SGHDN, CDR2 FVKESK. This CDR3 region has 17 residues. CDR3 sequence reads: CASSQGLAGGRPETQYF. Variable domain in full (rest from reference TRBV14 and TRBJ2-5): EAGVTQFPSHSVIEKGQTVTLRCDPISGHDNLYWYRRVMGKEIKFLLHFVKESKQDESGMPNNRFLAERTGGTYSTLKVQPAELEDSGVYFCASSQGLAGGRPETQYFGPGTRLLVL.

The J gene is TRBJ2-2, the V gene TRBV5-1. This CDR3 has 15 residues. CDR1 SGHRS and CDR2 YFSETQ come from the germline V gene. CDR3: CASSLTAFNTGELFF.

V usage is TRBV6-2 or TRBV6-3 and J usage is TRBJ2-5; TCRdb designates TRBD2, a call that cannot be tested without DNA. This CDR3 comprises 16 residues. Germline V CDR1 and CDR2: MNHEY, SVGEGT. CDR3 loop: CASSTPWREYQETQYF.

CDR3 region: CASSPRTGSTDTQYF. V is TRBV6-6 and J is TRBJ2-3; TCRdb picks TRBD1, but there is no DNA to check that call. The CDR3 extends over 15 amino acids. From germline, CDR1 is MNHNY and CDR2 SVGAGI (reference sequence).